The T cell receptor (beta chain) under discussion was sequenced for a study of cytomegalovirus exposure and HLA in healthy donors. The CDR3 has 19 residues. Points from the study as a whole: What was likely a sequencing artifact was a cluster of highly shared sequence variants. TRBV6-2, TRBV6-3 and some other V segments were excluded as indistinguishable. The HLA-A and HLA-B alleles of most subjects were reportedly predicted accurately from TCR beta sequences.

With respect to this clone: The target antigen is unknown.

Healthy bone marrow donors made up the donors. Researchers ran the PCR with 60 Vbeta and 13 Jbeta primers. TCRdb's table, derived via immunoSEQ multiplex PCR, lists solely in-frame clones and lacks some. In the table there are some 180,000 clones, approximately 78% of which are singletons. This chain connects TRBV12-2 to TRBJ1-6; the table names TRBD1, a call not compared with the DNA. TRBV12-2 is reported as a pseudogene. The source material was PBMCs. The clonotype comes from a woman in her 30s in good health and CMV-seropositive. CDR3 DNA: TGTGCAAGTCGCTTAGGGCTACCGGGACAGGGAGTCGATAATTCACCCCTCCACTTT. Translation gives CASRLGLPGQGVDNSPLHF.